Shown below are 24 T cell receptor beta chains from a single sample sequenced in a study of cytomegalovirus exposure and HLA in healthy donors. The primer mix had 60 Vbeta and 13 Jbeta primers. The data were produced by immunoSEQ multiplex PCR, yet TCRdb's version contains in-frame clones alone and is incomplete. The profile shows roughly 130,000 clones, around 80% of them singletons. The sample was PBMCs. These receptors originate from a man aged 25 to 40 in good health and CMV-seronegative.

The CDR3 DNA sequence: TGCGCCAGCAGCCCGGGGGACTTCTGGGAGACCCAGTACTTC. Translating it yields CASSPGDFWETQYF. The rearrangement links TRBV5-1 to TRBJ2-5; TRBD2 might be the D (6 bases). CDR3 size: 14 residues. Trimming stripped 4 bases from V and 5 bases from J, with 15 bases between. Germline values: CDR1 SGHRS, CDR2 YFSETQ.

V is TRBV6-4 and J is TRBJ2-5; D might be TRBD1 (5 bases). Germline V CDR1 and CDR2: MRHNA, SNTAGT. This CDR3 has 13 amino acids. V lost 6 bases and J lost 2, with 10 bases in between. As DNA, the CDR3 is TGTGCCAGCAGACCCCGACAGCAAGAGACCCAGTACTTC. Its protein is CASRPRQQETQYF.

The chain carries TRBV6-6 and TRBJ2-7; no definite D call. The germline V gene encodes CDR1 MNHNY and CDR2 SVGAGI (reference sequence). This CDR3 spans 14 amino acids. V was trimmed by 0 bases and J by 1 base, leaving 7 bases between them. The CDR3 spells CASSYSRSSYEQYF. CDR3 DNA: TGTGCCAGCAGTTACTCGAGGTCTTCCTACGAGCAGTACTTC.

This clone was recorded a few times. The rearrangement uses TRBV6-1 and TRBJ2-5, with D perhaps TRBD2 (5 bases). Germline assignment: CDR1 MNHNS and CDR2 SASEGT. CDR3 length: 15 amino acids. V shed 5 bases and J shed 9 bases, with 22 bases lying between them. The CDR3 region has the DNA TGTGCCAGCAGTAGGACCGGGATTGCTGGGGTGGCCCAGTACTTC. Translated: CASSRTGIAGVAQYF.

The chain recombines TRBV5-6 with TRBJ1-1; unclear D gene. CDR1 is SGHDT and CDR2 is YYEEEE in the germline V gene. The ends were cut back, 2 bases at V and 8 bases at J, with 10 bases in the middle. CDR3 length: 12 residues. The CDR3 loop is CASSLFSREAFF. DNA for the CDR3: TGTGCCAGCAGCTTATTTTCTCGGGAAGCTTTCTTT.

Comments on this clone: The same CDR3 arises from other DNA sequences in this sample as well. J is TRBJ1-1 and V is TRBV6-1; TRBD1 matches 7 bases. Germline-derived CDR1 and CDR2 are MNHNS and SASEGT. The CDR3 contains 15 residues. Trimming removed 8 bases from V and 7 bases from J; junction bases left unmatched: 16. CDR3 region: CASQTGAFGSDEAFF. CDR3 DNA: TGTGCCAGCCAAACAGGGGCGTTTGGGAGTGATGAAGCTTTCTTT.

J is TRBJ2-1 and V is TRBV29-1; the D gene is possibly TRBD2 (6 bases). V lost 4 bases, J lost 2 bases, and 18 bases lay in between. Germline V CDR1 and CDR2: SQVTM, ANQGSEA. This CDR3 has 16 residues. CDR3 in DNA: TGCAGCGTTGTTTTTTCCTCCGGGAGTGCCTACAATGAGCAGTTCTTC. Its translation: CSVVFSSGSAYNEQFF.

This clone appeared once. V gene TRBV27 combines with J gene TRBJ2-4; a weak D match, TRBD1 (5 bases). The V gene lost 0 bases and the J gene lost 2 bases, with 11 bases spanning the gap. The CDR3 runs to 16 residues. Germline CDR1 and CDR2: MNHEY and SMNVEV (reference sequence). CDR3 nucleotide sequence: TGTGCCAGCAGTTTATCGAAGGGGCCGCCCAAAAACATTCAGTACTTC. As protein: CASSLSKGPPKNIQYF.

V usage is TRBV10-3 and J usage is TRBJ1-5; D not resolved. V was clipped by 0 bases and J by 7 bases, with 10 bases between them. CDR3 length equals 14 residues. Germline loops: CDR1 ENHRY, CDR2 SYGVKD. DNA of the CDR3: TGTGCCATCAGTGAGTCGGTCGGGGAGCAGCCCCAGCATTTT. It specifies CAISESVGEQPQHF.

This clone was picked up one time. The CDR3 DNA reads TGTGCCAGCAGGGGCCCATATAGCAATCAGCCCCAGCATTTT. Its protein product is CASRGPYSNQPQHF. The rearrangement uses TRBV2 and TRBJ1-5, with D hard to call. The V gene's germline CDR1 is SNHLY and CDR2 FYNNEI. The CDR3 is 14 amino acids. Trimming removed 6 bases from V and 0 bases from J, with 9 bases in between.

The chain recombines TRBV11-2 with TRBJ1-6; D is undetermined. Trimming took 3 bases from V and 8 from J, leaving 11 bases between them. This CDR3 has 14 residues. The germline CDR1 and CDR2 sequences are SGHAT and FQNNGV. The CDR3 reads CASSFGRLDSPLHF. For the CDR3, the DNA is TGTGCCAGCAGCTTTGGCAGGCTCGATTCACCCCTCCACTTT.

CDR3 sequence reads: CASSLKAGRAEQFF. The CDR3 nucleotides read TGCGCCAGCAGCTTGAAGGCAGGGAGGGCTGAGCAGTTCTTC. The chain combines TRBV5-1 with TRBJ2-1; 7 bases are shared with TRBD2. The V gene's germline CDR1 is SGHRS and CDR2 YFSETQ. V lost 1 base, J lost 9 bases, and 7 bases stayed unmatched. The CDR3 has 14 amino acids.

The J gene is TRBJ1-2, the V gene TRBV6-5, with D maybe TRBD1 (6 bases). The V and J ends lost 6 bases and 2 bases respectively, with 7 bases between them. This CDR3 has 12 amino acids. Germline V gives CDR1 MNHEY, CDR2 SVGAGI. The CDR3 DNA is TGTGCCAGCAGAAGGGGGAACTATGGCTACACCTTC. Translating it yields CASRRGNYGYTF.

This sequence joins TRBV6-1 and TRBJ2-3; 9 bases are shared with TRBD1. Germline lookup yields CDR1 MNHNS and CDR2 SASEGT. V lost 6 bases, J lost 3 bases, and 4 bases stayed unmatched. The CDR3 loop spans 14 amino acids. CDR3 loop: CASRVGQGTDTQYF. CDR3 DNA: TGTGCCAGCAGAGTGGGACAGGGTACAGATACGCAGTATTTT.

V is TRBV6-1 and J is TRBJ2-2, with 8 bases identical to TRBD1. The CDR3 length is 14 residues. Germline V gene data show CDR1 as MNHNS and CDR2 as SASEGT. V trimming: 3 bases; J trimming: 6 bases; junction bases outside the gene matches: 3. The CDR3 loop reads CASSDRGRPGELFF. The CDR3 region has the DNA TGTGCCAGCAGTGACAGGGGGCGCCCCGGGGAGCTGTTTTTT.

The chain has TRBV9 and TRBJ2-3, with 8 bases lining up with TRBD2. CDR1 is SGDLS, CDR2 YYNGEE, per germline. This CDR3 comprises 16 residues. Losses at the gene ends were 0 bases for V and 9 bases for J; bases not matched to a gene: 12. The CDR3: CASSVVGGAVSNTQYF. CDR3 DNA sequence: TGTGCCAGCAGCGTAGTCGGGGGGGCCGTCTCGAACACGCAGTATTTT. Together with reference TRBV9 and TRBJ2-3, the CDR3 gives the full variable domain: DSGVTQTPKHLITATGQRVTLRCSPRSGDLSVYWYQQSLDQGLQFLIQYYNGEERAKGNILERFSAQQFPDLHSELNLSSLELGDSALYFCASSVVGGAVSNTQYFGPGTRLTVL.

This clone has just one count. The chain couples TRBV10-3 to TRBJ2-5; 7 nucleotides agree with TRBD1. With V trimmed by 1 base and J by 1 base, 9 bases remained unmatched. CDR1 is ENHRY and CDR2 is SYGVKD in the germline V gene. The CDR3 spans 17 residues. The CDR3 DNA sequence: TGTGCCATCAGTGAGTTTGCGCCAGGGGGATTCCAAGAGACCCAGTACTTC. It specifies CAISEFAPGGFQETQYF.

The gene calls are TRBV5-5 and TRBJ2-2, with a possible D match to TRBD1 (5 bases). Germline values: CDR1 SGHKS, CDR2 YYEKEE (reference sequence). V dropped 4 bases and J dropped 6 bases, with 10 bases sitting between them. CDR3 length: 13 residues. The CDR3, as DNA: TGTGCCAGCAGCAGGCAGGGTCCCGGGGAGCTGTTTTTT. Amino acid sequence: CASSRQGPGELFF. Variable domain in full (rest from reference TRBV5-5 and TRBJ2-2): DAGVTQSPTHLIKTRGQQVTLRCSPISGHKSVSWYQQVLGQGPQFIFQYYEKEERGRGNFPDRFSARQFPNYSSELNVNALLLGDSALYLCASSRQGPGELFFGEGSRLTVL.

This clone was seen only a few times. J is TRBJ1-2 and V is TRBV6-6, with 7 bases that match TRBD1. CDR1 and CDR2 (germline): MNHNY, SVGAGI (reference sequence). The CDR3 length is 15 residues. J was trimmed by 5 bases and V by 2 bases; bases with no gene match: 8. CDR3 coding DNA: TGTGCCAGCAGTTACGGGGCCGGGACAGCTTATGGCTACACCTTC. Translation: CASSYGAGTAYGYTF.

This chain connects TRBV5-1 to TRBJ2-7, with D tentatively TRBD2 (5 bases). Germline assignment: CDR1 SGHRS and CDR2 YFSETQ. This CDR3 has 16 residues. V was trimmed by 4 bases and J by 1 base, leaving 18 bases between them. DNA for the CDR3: TGCGCCAGCAGCAGTAGCGACGATTCTGGGTCCTACGAGCAGTACTTC. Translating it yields CASSSSDDSGSYEQYF.

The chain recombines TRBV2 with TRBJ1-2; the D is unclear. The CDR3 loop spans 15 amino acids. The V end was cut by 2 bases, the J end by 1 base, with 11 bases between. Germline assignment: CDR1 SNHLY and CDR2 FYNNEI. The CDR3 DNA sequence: TGTGCCAGCAGTGAAATCGCAGGAATTAACTATGGCTACACCTTC. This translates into CASSEIAGINYGYTF.

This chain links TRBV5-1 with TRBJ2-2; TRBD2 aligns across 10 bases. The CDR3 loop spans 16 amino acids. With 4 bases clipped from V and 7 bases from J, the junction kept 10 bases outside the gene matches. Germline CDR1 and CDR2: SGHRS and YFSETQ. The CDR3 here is CASSIVTSGNGGELFF. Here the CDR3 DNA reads TGCGCCAGCAGCATCGTCACTAGCGGGAATGGCGGGGAGCTGTTTTTT.

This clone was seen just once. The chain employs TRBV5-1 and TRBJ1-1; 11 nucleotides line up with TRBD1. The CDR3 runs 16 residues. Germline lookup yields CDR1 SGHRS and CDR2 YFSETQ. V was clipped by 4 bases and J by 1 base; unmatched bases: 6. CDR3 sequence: CASSTGQGARNTEAFF. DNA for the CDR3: TGCGCCAGCAGCACCGGACAGGGGGCGCGGAACACTGAAGCTTTCTTT.

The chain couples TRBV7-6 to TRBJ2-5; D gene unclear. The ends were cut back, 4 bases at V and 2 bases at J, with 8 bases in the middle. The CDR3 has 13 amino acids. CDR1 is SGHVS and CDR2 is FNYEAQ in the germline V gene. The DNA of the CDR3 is TGTGCCAGCAGCTACTACCCACAAGAGACCCAGTACTTC. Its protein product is CASSYYPQETQYF.